This TCR beta chain was sequenced in a study of blood T cell repertoires in COVID-19 (dated by TCRdb to between 2020 and 2021). A note on the overall study: The collaborator samples originated in the United States, Italy and Spain and spanned the acute and convalescent phases of COVID-19. A freely available public database, intended as a resource for researchers studying the immune response to SARS-CoV-2, is where the repertoires were released. Samples came from the ongoing ImmuneRACE study (first 160 participants) plus 1,254 subjects from 6 global collaborators. The sample metadata nearly always contained a de-identified subject ID, COVID-19 status, age in years and sex. The material from the prospective study consisted of cDNA or gDNA derived from T cells, B-cell-depleted T cells, or PBMCs. Subjects who had been exposed to COVID-19, were actively infected with it, or had recovered from it provided the deeply sampled blood TCRbeta repertoires that made up the dataset. Where available, HLA class I and class II types were obtained from metadata supplied by the sample provider rather than from assay-based typing. Overall study outcomes, separate from this receptor: Clinical and demographic metadata were provided uncurated, with the amount varying by source and participant.

In regard to this clone: Its antigen has not been determined. Base qualities are missing; no much larger clone stands one base away.

TCRbeta CDR3 regions were amplified from genomic DNA using the immunoSEQ Assay, a bias-controlled multiplex PCR. The published analysis was carried out like this. Nucleated cell counts per sample were estimated from amplification of reference gene primers within the assay. To quantify the absolute abundance of each unique TCRbeta CDR3 rearrangement, sequence reads were collapsed and filtered. For each sample, productive Simpson clonality was calculated as the square root of Simpson's diversity index over productive rearrangements. Sourced from immuneACCESS, this table was stored by TCRdb with only in-frame sequences that have V and J called. A share of the clones is absent; for the studies checked, an unresolved V gene accounts for under half, and the remainder has no known explanation. The D gene and trimming were derived from the DNA, and the V and J assignments and clone size from that table. For this sample the table gives roughly 260,000 clones, of which more than 75% were detected only once. About 2.1% of the sample belongs to the ten largest clones.

Each collaborating institution followed its own protocols to collect whole blood in K2EDTA tubes. For TCRbeta analysis, collaborators shipped samples as frozen whole blood, isolated PBMCs, or DNA extracted from either of those sample types. The germline V gene (reference sequence) gives CDR1 as LNHDA and CDR2 as SQIVND. Measured from the cysteine to the phenylalanine, the CDR3 is 16 residues long. The entry retains the CDR3 DNA only, 48 bases that are in frame from base 1. Clipping removes 6 bases from V and 5 bases from J, with 11 as the unmatched junction base count. Source material: peripheral blood. This clonotype originated in a woman aged 50 to 60 with acute or convalescent COVID-19. Recombination connected TRBV19 to TRBJ1-5, and TRBD1 matches 9 of the central bases. Read as DNA, the sequence is TGTGCCAGTAGCCCTCTCCCGGGACAGGGCTATCAGCCCCAGCATTTT. It encodes CASSPLPGQGYQPQHF.